This T cell receptor beta chain originates from a study of blood T cells in healthy people across ages. Study results and caveats: Versus aged donors, long-lived donors had higher diversity and more naive CD4+ cells.

The use of a sample-barcoded 5' primer and a J-beta primer mix characterized a second PCR of about 7 to 12 cycles. CDR3-containing paired-end reads numbered at least 2.5 million in each sample. MiXCR was run by TCRdb on the 5' RACE reads, yielding one entry per CDR3 protein. The sample yields 1,500,000 or so distinct CDR3 sequences, approximately 43% seen once. This clonotype appeared a few times. Its specificity is unknown. Each sample had at least 7 million PBMCs isolated. V lost 4 bases to trimming and J lost 8 bases; unmatched junction nucleotides: 6. CDR1 and CDR2 from the germline V gene are ENHRY and SYGVKD. This CDR3 comprises 14 residues.

The chain links TRBV10-3 to TRBJ2-1; 9 bases align to TRBD2. This TCR derives from a young woman in good health. The source material was blood. This chain's CDR3 is CAISVAGVVDEQFF. CDR3 nucleotides: TGTGCCATCAGTGTAGCGGGAGTCGTCGATGAGCAGTTCTTC.